This T cell receptor beta chain is drawn from a study of cytomegalovirus exposure and HLA in healthy donors. The CDR3 consists of 11 residues. Per germline, CDR1 SQVTM and CDR2 ANQGSEA. The V end lost 7 bases, the J end lost 1 base, and 7 bases lay between the germline ends. The PCR contained 60 Vbeta and 13 Jbeta primers. The method was immunoSEQ multiplex PCR; TCRdb's version includes in-frame clones alone and lacks a portion of them. The top ten clones hold 8% to 10% of a sample with over 100,000 clones, 60% to 80% of them seen once. The chain uses TRBV29-1 and TRBJ1-1; D gene ambiguous. The material sequenced was PBMCs. The sequence came from a male donor in good health and CMV-seropositive. This chain's CDR3 is CSAGQNTEAFF. As DNA, the CDR3 is TGCAGCGCTGGGCAGAACACTGAAGCTTTCTTT. Together with reference TRBV29-1 and TRBJ1-1, the CDR3 gives the full variable domain: SAVISQKPSRDICQRGTSLTIQCQVDSQVTMMFWYRQQPGQSLTLIATANQGSEATYESGFVIDKFPISRPNLTFSTLTVSNMSPEDSSIYLCSAGQNTEAFFGQGTRLTVV.